Below, one TCR beta chain is given with its context. Antigen unknown. These data come from a study of cytomegalovirus exposure and HLA in healthy donors. Across the study: Falling in the Caucasian-associated ancestry cluster were about 82% of 300 to 500 genotyped donors. The study's findings and limits: When presence/absence was analysed, sequencing depth was taken to be roughly uniform across donors. According to an earlier analysis, most TCR beta V segments yielded productive rearrangements about 87% or about 30% of the time. Despite most TCR sequences being rare, some public TCRs occurred in many donors.

Germline V lookup: CDR1 SGHTA, CDR2 FQGNSA. Trimming took 5 bases from V and 6 from J, leaving 23 bases between them. The CDR3 is made up of 16 amino acids. PCR used 60 Vbeta primers and 13 Jbeta primers. The table came from immunoSEQ multiplex PCR; TCRdb's copy has only in-frame clones and leaves some out. The repertoire includes approximately 150,000 clones, about three quarters of them detected once, and about 2.4% sits in the top ten. The chain joins TRBV7-2 to TRBJ2-7, with no clear D. This receptor was taken from a woman aged 40 to 49 in good health and CMV-seropositive. Input material: PBMCs. CDR3 amino acids: CASSPSNTGIWSEQYF. CDR3 DNA: TGTGCCAGCAGCCCCAGCAATACTGGCATCTGGAGCGAGCAGTACTTC.